The sequence of this T cell receptor beta chain was determined in a study of blood T cell repertoires in COVID-19. The wider study: Both acute and convalescent COVID-19 samples were obtained from the United States, Italy and Spain. T cells, B-cell-depleted T cells, or PBMCs supplied cDNA or gDNA.

As processed by the authors: Estimates of nucleated cell counts were drawn from the amplification of reference gene primers. Data came from immunoSEQ multiplex PCR; TCRdb stores just in-frame clones and leaves some out. Clone size and V and J calls were adopted from that table, with D and trimming inferred from the DNA. Altogether some 150,000 clones are present, over 75% being singletons, with the ten largest covering 15%. The germline V gene has CDR1 ENHRY and CDR2 SYGVKD. V lost 4 bases and J lost 3; bases outside the gene matches: 10. The CDR3 consists of 16 residues. The TCR was taken from a middle-aged woman with acute or convalescent COVID-19. The sequenced sample consisted of peripheral blood. V usage is TRBV10-3 and J usage is TRBJ2-7; 9 bases fit TRBD2. The CDR3 loop is CAISGGGRAVYYEQYF. CDR3 in DNA: TGTGCCATCAGTGGGGGCGGGAGGGCTGTCTACTACGAGCAGTACTTC.